This T cell receptor beta chain was recovered during a study of blood T cell repertoires in COVID-19. As for the study in general: T cells, B-cell-depleted T cells, or PBMCs supplied cDNA or gDNA.

Clones were sequenced by immunoSEQ multiplex PCR, and TCRdb holds only the in-frame ones, with some missing. The table shows 170,000 or so clones, with almost 85% occurring only once. Germline V lookup: CDR1 SNHLY, CDR2 FYNNEI. CDR3 size: 16 residues. With V trimmed by 3 bases and J by 6 bases, 10 bases remained unmatched. The rearrangement links TRBV2 to TRBJ1-5; 8 nucleotides align to TRBD1. Input material: peripheral blood. This receptor was identified in a man between 18 and 35 years old with active or convalescent COVID-19. The CDR3 protein is CASSDPTGDFSQPQHF. The CDR3 DNA follows: TGTGCCAGCAGTGACCCGACAGGGGACTTCAGTCAGCCCCAGCATTTT.